What follows is one TCR beta chain and its context. Antigen specificity is unknown. TCRdb re-called the 5' RACE reads with MiXCR, one entry per CDR3 protein. This table has 390,000 or so distinct CDR3 sequences, about a fifth appearing once. CDR1 is SGHKS, CDR2 YYEKEE, per germline (reference sequence). V trimming: 0 bases; J trimming: 7 bases; junction bases outside the gene matches: 5. This CDR3 is 15 amino acids long. The data originate from a study of CD8 T cells in ankylosing spondylitis. General study points: CD8+ by phenotype, disease-linked clones were relatively rare in peripheral blood. In synovial fluid and blood from reactive arthritis, some motif variants were previously reported. There was a TCR beta motif, made of several highly homologous variants, that appeared characteristic of ankylosing spondylitis blood. Disease-linked clones reportedly concentrated significantly in matched ankylosing spondylitis synovial fluid.

The V gene is TRBV5-5, the J gene TRBJ2-1, with 9 bases that match TRBD1. This clonotype was obtained from a male donor with ankylosing spondylitis. The specimen was blood, either unsorted or a sorted T cell fraction (not recorded which). The CDR3 sequence: CASSLAGTGMNEQFF. CDR3 DNA: TGTGCCAGCAGCTTGGCAGGGACAGGGATGAATGAGCAGTTCTTC.